These 18 T cell receptor beta chains share one sample of origin, sequenced in a study of T cell responses to AZD1222 COVID-19 vaccine. Sequencing was performed with immunoSEQ multiplex PCR; in TCRdb, only in-frame clones are kept and a portion is missing. The sample consists of some 140,000 clones, about 88% of them appearing once. Sequencing used peripheral blood, obtained on day 0 of AZD1222 vaccination. The receptors stem from an adult in good health.

The V and J genes are TRBV19 and TRBJ2-1; the match to TRBD2 covers 7 bases. V dropped 1 base and J dropped 7; count of bases not matched to a gene: 7. CDR1 and CDR2 (germline): LNHDA, SQIVND (reference sequence). This CDR3 spans 15 amino acids. CDR3 in DNA: TGTGCCAGTAGTATAGGTGAACCTAGCGGAAATGAGCAGTTCTTC. Translated, it gives CASSIGEPSGNEQFF.

Only one count was recorded for this clone. V gene TRBV7-9 combines with J gene TRBJ2-1; no reliable D call. V was pared by 5 bases and J by 4 bases, with 6 bases between. Germline loops: CDR1 SEHNR, CDR2 FQNEAQ (reference sequence). This CDR3 is built from 12 residues. The CDR3 bases are TGTGCCAGCAGCCCCACTTACAATGAGCAGTTCTTC. Amino acid sequence: CASSPTYNEQFF.

The chain combines TRBV10-3 with TRBJ1-2, with TRBD1 matching 8 bases. This CDR3 is built from 16 residues. The V and J ends lost 3 bases and 1 base, in that order; junction bases with no gene match: 7. From germline, CDR1 is ENHRY and CDR2 SYGVKD. The CDR3 is CAISDKGQAFNYGYTF. The CDR3 DNA sequence: TGTGCCATCAGTGACAAGGGACAGGCCTTTAACTATGGCTACACCTTC.

V and J are TRBV30 and TRBJ1-5, with D uncertain. This CDR3 spans 14 amino acids. Trimming stripped 3 bases from V and 7 bases from J, with 16 bases between. CDR1 is GTSNPN and CDR2 is SVGIG in the germline V gene (reference sequence). The CDR3, as DNA: TGTGCCTGGAGCGGAACGAGTGGGGTGCAGCCCCAGCATTTT. Translating gives CAWSGTSGVQPQHF.

J is TRBJ2-3 and V is TRBV19; a possible D gene is TRBD2 (6 bases). This CDR3 has 14 residues. V lost 2 bases and J 6 bases, leaving 12 bases between the germline ends. The germline CDR1 and CDR2 sequences are LNHDA and SQIVND (reference sequence). This CDR3 reads CASSIRESRDTQYF. CDR3 nucleotides: TGTGCCAGTAGTATACGGGAGTCCAGGGATACGCAGTATTTT.

J is TRBJ2-1 and V is TRBV11-1; 11 bases match TRBD2. The germline CDR1 and CDR2 sequences are SGHAT and FQDESV (reference sequence). The ends lost 6 bases at V and 6 bases at J; junction bases unmatched: 7. The length of the CDR3 is 15 residues. DNA for the CDR3: TGTGCCAGCAGTCCGGGGACTAGCGGAAGCAATGAGCAGTTCTTC. The encoded protein is CASSPGTSGSNEQFF.

The chain's CDR3 is CASSVAGGLGNTIYF. The CDR3 DNA reads as TGTGCCAGCAGCGTAGCAGGCGGACTTGGAAACACCATATATTTT. The chain joins TRBV9 to TRBJ1-3; D gene uncertain. Germline CDR1 is SGDLS and CDR2 is YYNGEE. The length of the CDR3 is 15 residues. The V gene lost 0 bases and the J gene lost 3 bases, with 10 bases spanning the gap.

The J gene is TRBJ1-1, the V gene TRBV12-3 or TRBV12-4; the D is unclear. The V end lost 1 base, the J end lost 3 bases, and 6 bases lay between the germline ends. The CDR3 has 13 residues. The CDR3 here is CASSLGLDTEAFF. As DNA, the CDR3 is TGTGCCAGCAGTTTAGGACTGGACACTGAAGCTTTCTTT.

The chain employs TRBV25-1 and TRBJ1-3; TRBD1 might be the D (5 bases). The CDR3 consists of 18 residues. CDR1 is MGHDK, CDR2 SYGVNS, per germline. V gave up 11 bases and J gave up 4 bases, with 30 bases separating them. The CDR3 nucleotides are TGTGCCCGGAAAACCACCTCGTCGGGACGCCGTTCGGGAAACACCATATATTTT. Its protein is CARKTTSSGRRSGNTIYF. The variable domain in full, completed from reference TRBV25-1 and TRBJ1-3, reads EADIYQTPRYLVIGTGKKITLECSQTMGHDKMYWYQQDPGMELHLIHYSYGVNSTEKGDLSSESTVSRIRTEHFPLTLESARPSHTSQYLCARKTTSSGRRSGNTIYFGEGSWLTVV.

The chain is built from TRBV12-5 and TRBJ2-1; 9 bases are a match to TRBD2. The J segment lost 0 bases and the V segment lost 2 bases, leaving 2 bases of the junction unmatched. Germline V gives CDR1 LGHNT, CDR2 FRNRAP. The CDR3 contains 16 residues. CDR3 bases: TGTGCTAGTGGTTTGAATAGCGGGAGCTCCTACAATGAGCAGTTCTTC. Protein sequence: CASGLNSGSSYNEQFF.

The chain employs TRBV24-1 and TRBJ1-6; D ambiguous. Germline CDR1 KGHDR, CDR2 SFDVKD. V shed 4 bases and J shed 3 bases, with 6 bases lying between them. CDR3 size: 14 residues. CDR3 nucleotides: TGTGCCACCAGTGAGGACGGCTATAATTCACCCCTCCACTTT. Encoded protein: CATSEDGYNSPLHF.

To note about this clone: At one boundary the junction diverges from the germline segment, which might be a read error. The genes are TRBV10-2 and TRBJ1-2, with D maybe TRBD1 (6 bases). Per the germline V gene, CDR1 is WSHSY and CDR2 is SAAADI. The CDR3 loop spans 11 amino acids. The CDR3 region has the DNA TGCGCCAGCAGTGAGGGTGTGGACAGCCGCTTC. The encoded protein is CASSEGVDSRF.

V gene TRBV15 combines with J gene TRBJ1-1; D is uncertain. This CDR3 has 15 residues. Germline loops: CDR1 LNHNV, CDR2 YYDKDF (reference sequence). V dropped 5 bases and J dropped 1 base, with 14 bases sitting between them. CDR3 protein: CATSFPTTPNTEAFF. The CDR3 DNA is TGTGCCACCAGCTTTCCTACCACTCCGAACACTGAAGCTTTCTTT.

The rearrangement uses TRBV19 and TRBJ2-1; D is unresolved. Germline CDR1 and CDR2: LNHDA and SQIVND (reference sequence). The CDR3 contains 12 residues. The V and J ends lost 11 bases and 2 bases respectively, with 10 bases between them. CDR3 residues: CAVGSAYNEQFF. CDR3 in DNA: TGTGCCGTCGGATCAGCCTACAATGAGCAGTTCTTC.

This clone was seen only once. The gene calls are TRBV5-4 and TRBJ1-1; 8 bases align to TRBD1. In germline, CDR1 is SGHNT, CDR2 YYREEE (reference sequence). The V segment lost 0 bases and the J segment 8 bases; nucleotides outside the gene matches: 0. This CDR3 comprises 12 residues. As DNA, the CDR3 is TGTGCCAGCAGCTTGGGGGACAGGGAAGCTTTCTTT. This encodes CASSLGDREAFF.

V and J are TRBV4-2 and TRBJ2-3; TRBD2 is a possible D gene (5 bases). V gave up 0 bases and J gave up 4 bases, with 14 bases separating them. The CDR3 spans 16 residues. In germline, CDR1 is LGHNA, CDR2 YNFKEQ. CDR3 sequence: CASSQEAAGKADTQYF. The CDR3 region has the DNA TGTGCCAGCAGCCAAGAGGCGGCGGGCAAAGCAGATACGCAGTATTTT.

This chain joins TRBV2 and TRBJ2-7; 7 bases match TRBD2. The CDR3 is 12 residues long. V was pared by 9 bases and J by 3 bases, with 5 bases of the junction left unmatched. The germline V gene has CDR1 SNHLY and CDR2 FYNNEI. The CDR3 sequence is CASKTSLYEQYF. The CDR3 DNA reads as TGTGCCAGTAAGACTAGCCTCTACGAGCAGTACTTC.

This chain links TRBV6-2 or TRBV6-3 with TRBJ1-6; D gene ambiguous. CDR3 size: 15 residues. Trimming removed 6 bases at V and 5 bases at J, with 14 bases between. Germline V lookup: CDR1 MNHEY, CDR2 SVGEGT. The CDR3: CASSPFGRDNSPLHF. CDR3 DNA sequence: TGTGCCAGCAGCCCATTCGGACGGGATAATTCACCCCTCCACTTT.